This TCR beta chain was documented in a study of T cells after yellow fever vaccination. Regarding this clonotype: The antigen remains undetermined.

Whole-study results and caveats: Reappearing after the booster were most of the clones from primary vaccination (roughly 96% CD4, 88% CD8).

The CDR3 is made up of 15 amino acids. Germline CDR1 reads SGHRS; CDR2 reads YFSETQ. Trimming stripped 0 bases from V and 7 bases from J, with 14 bases between. TCRdb re-analysed the 5' RACE reads in MiXCR, keeping a single row per CDR3 protein. The data contain about 550,000 distinct CDR3 sequences, over 15% of them singletons. The input for sequencing was PBMCs, taken 15 days after the yellow fever booster vaccination. This sequence originates from a man aged 30 to 45 who received the YFV17D yellow fever vaccine. This chain uses TRBV5-1 with TRBJ2-1; possibly TRBD1 for D (5 bases). In nucleotides, the CDR3 is TGCGCCAGCAGCTTGGGGGGCAGTGGCCAGAATGAGCAGTTCTTC. Amino acid sequence: CASSLGGSGQNEQFF.